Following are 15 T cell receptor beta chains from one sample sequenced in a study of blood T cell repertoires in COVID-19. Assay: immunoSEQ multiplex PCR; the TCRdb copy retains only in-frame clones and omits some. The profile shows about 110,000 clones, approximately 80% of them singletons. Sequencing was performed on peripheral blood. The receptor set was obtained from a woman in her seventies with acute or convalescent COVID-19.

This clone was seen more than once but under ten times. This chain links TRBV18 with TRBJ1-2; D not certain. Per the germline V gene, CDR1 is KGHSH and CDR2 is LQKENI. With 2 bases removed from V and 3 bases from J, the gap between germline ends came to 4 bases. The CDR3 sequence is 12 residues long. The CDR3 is CASSPVDYGYTF. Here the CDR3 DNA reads TGTGCCAGCTCACCAGTCGACTATGGCTACACCTTC. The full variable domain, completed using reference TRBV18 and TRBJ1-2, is NAGVMQNPRHLVRRRGQEARLRCSPMKGHSHVYWYRQLPEEGLKFMVYLQKENIIDESGMPKERFSAEFPKEGPSILRIQQVVRGDSAAYFCASSPVDYGYTFGSGTRLTVV.

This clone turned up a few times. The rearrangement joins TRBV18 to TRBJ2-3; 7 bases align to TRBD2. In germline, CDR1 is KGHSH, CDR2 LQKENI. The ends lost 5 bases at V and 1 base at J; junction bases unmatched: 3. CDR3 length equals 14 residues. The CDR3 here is CASSGSGGTDTQYF. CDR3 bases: TGTGCCAGCTCAGGAAGCGGGGGCACAGATACGCAGTATTTT.

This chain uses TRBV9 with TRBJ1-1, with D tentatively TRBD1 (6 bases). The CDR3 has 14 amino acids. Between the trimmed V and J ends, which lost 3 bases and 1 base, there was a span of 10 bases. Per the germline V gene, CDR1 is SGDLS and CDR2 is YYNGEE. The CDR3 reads CASSADSGNTEAFF. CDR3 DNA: TGTGCCAGCAGCGCGGACAGTGGGAACACTGAAGCTTTCTTT.

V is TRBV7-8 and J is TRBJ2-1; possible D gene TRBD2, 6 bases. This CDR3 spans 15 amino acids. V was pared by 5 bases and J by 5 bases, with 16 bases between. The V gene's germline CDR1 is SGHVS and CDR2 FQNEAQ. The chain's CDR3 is CASSHAGTGDNEQFF. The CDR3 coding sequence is TGTGCCAGCAGCCACGCCGGGACGGGAGACAATGAGCAGTTCTTC.

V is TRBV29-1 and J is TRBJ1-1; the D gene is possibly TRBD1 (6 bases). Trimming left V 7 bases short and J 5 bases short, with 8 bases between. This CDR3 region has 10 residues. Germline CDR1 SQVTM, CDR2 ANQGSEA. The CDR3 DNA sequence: TGCAGCGCAGGGGAAACTGAAGCTTTCTTT. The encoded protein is CSAGETEAFF.

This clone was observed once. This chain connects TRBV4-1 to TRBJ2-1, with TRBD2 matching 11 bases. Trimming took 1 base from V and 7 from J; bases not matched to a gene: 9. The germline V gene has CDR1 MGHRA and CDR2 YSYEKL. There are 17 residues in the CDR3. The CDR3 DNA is TGCGCCAGCAGCCAAGTACCACTAGCGGGAGTAAAGAATGAGCAGTTCTTC. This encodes CASSQVPLAGVKNEQFF.

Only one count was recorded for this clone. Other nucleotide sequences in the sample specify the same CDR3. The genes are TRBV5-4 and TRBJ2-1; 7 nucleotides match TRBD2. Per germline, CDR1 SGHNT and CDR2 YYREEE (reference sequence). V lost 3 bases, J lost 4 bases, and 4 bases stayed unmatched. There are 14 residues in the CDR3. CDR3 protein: CASSSGLSYNEQFF. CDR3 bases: TGTGCCAGCAGCTCGGGACTATCGTACAATGAGCAGTTCTTC.

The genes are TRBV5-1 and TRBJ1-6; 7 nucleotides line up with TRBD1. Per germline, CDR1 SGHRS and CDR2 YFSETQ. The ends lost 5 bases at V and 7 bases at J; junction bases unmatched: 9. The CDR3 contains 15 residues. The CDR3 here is CASRSTGTVNSPLHF. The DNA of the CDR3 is TGCGCCAGCAGGTCAACCGGGACAGTCAATTCACCCCTCCACTTT.

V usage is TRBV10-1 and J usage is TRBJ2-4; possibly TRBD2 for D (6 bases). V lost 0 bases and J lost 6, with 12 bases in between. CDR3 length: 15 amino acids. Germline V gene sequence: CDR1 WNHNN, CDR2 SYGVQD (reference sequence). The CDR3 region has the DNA TGCGCCAGCAGTGAGTCGGGGGGTTACGGAAACATTCAGTACTTC. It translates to CASSESGGYGNIQYF.

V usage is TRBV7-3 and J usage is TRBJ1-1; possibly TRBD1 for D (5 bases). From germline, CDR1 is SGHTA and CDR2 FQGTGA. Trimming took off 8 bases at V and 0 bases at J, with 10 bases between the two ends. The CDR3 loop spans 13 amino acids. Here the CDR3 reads CASGWTMNTEAFF. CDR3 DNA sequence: TGTGCCAGCGGGTGGACAATGAACACTGAAGCTTTCTTT.

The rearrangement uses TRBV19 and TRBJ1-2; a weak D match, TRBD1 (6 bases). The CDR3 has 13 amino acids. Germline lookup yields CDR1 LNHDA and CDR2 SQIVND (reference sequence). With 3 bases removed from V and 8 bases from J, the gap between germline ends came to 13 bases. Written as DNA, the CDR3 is TGTGCCAGTAGTATGCAGGGGTTGGACGGCTACACCTTC. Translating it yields CASSMQGLDGYTF. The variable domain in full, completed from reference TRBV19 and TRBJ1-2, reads DGGITQSPKYLFRKEGQNVTLSCEQNLNHDAMYWYRQDPGQGLRLIYYSQIVNDFQKGDIAEGYSVSREKKESFPLTVTSAQKNPTAFYLCASSMQGLDGYTFGSGTRLTVV.

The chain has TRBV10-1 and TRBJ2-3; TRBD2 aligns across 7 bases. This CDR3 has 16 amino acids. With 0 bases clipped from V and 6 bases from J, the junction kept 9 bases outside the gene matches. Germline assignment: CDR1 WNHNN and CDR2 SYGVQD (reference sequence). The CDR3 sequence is CASSESQRGPGDTQYF. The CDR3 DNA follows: TGCGCCAGCAGTGAGTCACAGCGGGGACCCGGGGATACGCAGTATTTT.

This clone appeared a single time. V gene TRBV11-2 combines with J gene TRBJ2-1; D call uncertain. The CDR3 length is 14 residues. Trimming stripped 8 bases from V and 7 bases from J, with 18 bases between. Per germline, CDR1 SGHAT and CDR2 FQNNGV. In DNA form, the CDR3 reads TGTGCCAGCCGCCCTGGAGATCTGGTGAATGAGCAGTTCTTC. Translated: CASRPGDLVNEQFF.

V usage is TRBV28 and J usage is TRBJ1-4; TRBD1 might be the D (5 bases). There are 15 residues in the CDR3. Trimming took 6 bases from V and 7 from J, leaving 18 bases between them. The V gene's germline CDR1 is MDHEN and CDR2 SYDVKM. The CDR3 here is CASRGREGEGEKLFF. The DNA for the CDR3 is TGTGCCAGCAGGGGGCGGGAAGGGGAAGGTGAAAAACTGTTTTTT.

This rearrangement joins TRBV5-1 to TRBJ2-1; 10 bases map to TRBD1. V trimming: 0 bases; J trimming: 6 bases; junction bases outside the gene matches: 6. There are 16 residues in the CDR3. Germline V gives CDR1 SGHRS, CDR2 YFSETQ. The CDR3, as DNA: TGCGCCAGCAGCTTGGCGGGGACAGGGGAGCGCAATGAGCAGTTCTTC. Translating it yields CASSLAGTGERNEQFF. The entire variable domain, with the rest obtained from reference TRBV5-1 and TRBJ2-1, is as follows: KAGVTQTPRYLIKTRGQQVTLSCSPISGHRSVSWYQQTPGQGLQFLFEYFSETQRNKGNFPGRFSGRQFSNSRSEMNVSTLELGDSALYLCASSLAGTGERNEQFFGPGTRLTVL.